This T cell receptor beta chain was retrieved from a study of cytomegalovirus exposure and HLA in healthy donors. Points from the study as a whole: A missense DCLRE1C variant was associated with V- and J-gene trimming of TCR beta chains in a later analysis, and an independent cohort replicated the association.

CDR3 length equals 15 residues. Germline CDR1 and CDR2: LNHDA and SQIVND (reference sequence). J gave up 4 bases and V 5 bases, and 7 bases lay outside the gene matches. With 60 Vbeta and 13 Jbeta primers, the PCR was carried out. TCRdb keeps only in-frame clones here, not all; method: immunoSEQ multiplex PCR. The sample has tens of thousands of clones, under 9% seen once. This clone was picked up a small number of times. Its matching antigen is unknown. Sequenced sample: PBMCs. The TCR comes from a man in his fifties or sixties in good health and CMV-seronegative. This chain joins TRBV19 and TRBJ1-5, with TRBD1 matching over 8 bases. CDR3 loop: CASSGDRGWNQPQHF. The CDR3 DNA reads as TGTGCCAGTAGTGGTGACAGGGGATGGAATCAGCCCCAGCATTTT.